The next 28 T cell receptor beta chains were all read from a single sample in a study of naive and memory T cell subsets. Both TRBC1 and TRBC2 were covered by a beta constant-region primer of two equimolar oligonucleotides. TCRdb recomputed calls from the UMI-ligation and nested PCR reads with MiXCR, one row per CDR3 protein. Of 70,000 to 95,000 distinct CDR3 sequences in the sample, more than 6.5% were seen once. The specimen was central memory CD4+ T cells from blood. The receptor source for this set is a human donor in good health.

This chain connects TRBV4-2 to TRBJ2-2; TRBD2 matches 16 bases. This CDR3 contains 21 residues. The germline V gene has CDR1 LGHNA and CDR2 YNFKEQ. V lost 5 bases to trimming and J lost 6 bases; unmatched junction nucleotides: 18. The CDR3 DNA reads as TGTGCCAGCAGCTATTCCTCAGTAAGGGGACTAGCGGGGGGGCGATCCGGGGAGCTGTTTTTT. This encodes CASSYSSVRGLAGGRSGELFF.

V is TRBV2 and J is TRBJ2-2; maybe TRBD1 (6 bases). The CDR3 extends over 15 amino acids. Trimming left V 1 base short and J 0 bases short, with 6 bases between. From germline, CDR1 is SNHLY and CDR2 FYNNEI. The CDR3 spells CASSEEGANTGELFF. CDR3 nucleotide sequence: TGTGCCAGCAGTGAAGAGGGGGCGAACACCGGGGAGCTGTTTTTT.

CDR3 in amino acids: CASSQVLAGELFF. The CDR3 DNA reads as TGTGCCAGCAGCCAGGTTCTCGCCGGGGAGCTGTTTTTT. J is TRBJ2-2 and V is TRBV3-1; D remains ambiguous. Deletions cut 3 bases from V and 6 bases from J, with 8 bases between. Germline V gives CDR1 LGHDT, CDR2 YNNKEL (reference sequence). The CDR3 is made up of 13 amino acids.

There are many counts of this clonotype. The genes are TRBV7-2 and TRBJ1-6; D possibly corresponds to TRBD1 (5 bases). The CDR3 extends over 13 amino acids. The V gene's germline CDR1 is SGHTA and CDR2 FQGNSA. V was cut by 4 bases and J by 11 bases, with 12 bases left in between. The CDR3 bases are TGTGCCAGCAGCTCCGGGACGAAAACACCCCTCCACTTT. Translation gives CASSSGTKTPLHF.

The chain couples TRBV7-3 to TRBJ2-1, with D perhaps TRBD2 (6 bases). In germline, CDR1 is SGHTA, CDR2 FQGTGA. There are 17 residues in the CDR3. Trimming removed 5 bases from V and 4 bases from J, with 21 bases in between. CDR3 sequence: CASSPVERGGIYNEQFF. The CDR3 DNA reads TGTGCCAGCAGCCCCGTCGAACGGGGAGGAATTTACAATGAGCAGTTCTTC.

This clonotype occurred many times. The chain recombines TRBV6-6 with TRBJ2-2; possibly TRBD2 for D (5 bases). The ends were cut back, 8 bases at V and 2 bases at J, with 12 bases in the middle. The CDR3 contains 14 residues. The germline CDR1 and CDR2 sequences are MNHNY and SVGAGI (reference sequence). CDR3 sequence: CASCLAGNTGELFF. The CDR3 DNA is TGTGCCAGCTGCCTAGCTGGCAACACCGGGGAGCTGTTTTTT.

In this sample, this clonotype turned up many times. The CDR3 region is CASSKLAGPTDTQYF. CDR3 DNA sequence: TGTGCCAGCAGCAAACTAGCGGGGCCCACAGATACGCAGTATTTT. This chain connects TRBV6-6 to TRBJ2-3, with TRBD2 identical over 10 bases. V lost 6 bases to trimming and J lost 2 bases; unmatched junction nucleotides: 5. Germline V lookup: CDR1 MNHNY, CDR2 SVGAGI (reference sequence). The CDR3 extends over 15 amino acids.

This clonotype has at least ten counts. J is TRBJ1-4 and V is TRBV3-1, with D possibly TRBD1 on 5 matching bases. The germline CDR1 and CDR2 sequences are LGHDT and YNNKEL (reference sequence). Trimming left V 4 bases short and J 0 bases short, with 6 bases between. This CDR3 is 14 amino acids long. DNA for the CDR3: TGTGCCAGCAGCCCGACAGCAACTAATGAAAAACTGTTTTTT. Translating it yields CASSPTATNEKLFF.

The chain recombines TRBV30 with TRBJ2-5, with D perhaps being TRBD1 or TRBD2 (6 bases each). CDR3 length equals 14 residues. V was pared by 7 bases and J by 0 bases, with 15 bases between. Per the germline V gene, CDR1 is GTSNPN and CDR2 is SVGIG (reference sequence). The CDR3 nucleotides read TGTGCCTCAGGAGGGGGGAGAAACCAAGAGACCCAGTACTTC. Its translation: CASGGGRNQETQYF.

This clonotype came up many times. The genes are TRBV12-3 or TRBV12-4 and TRBJ2-7, with TRBD1 matching over 9 bases. The CDR3 extends over 16 amino acids. The ends lost 6 bases at V and 2 bases at J; junction bases unmatched: 11. This CDR3 is CASSSSWDRVTYEQYF. CDR3 coding DNA: TGTGCCAGCAGCTCATCCTGGGACAGGGTAACCTACGAGCAGTACTTC.

Many counts were recorded for this clonotype. V gene TRBV6-2 or TRBV6-3 combines with J gene TRBJ1-2; D remains ambiguous. Deletions cut 6 bases from V and 4 bases from J, with 9 bases between. Germline CDR1 reads MNHEY; CDR2 reads SVGEGT. CDR3 length: 12 residues. CDR3 sequence reads: CASRENFYGYTF. CDR3 bases: TGTGCCAGCAGAGAAAACTTCTATGGCTACACCTTC.

The V and J genes are TRBV28 and TRBJ2-2; D is possibly TRBD2 (7 bases). CDR1 and CDR2 (germline): MDHEN, SYDVKM. The CDR3 is 17 residues long. Trimming cost V 8 bases and J 5 bases, with 24 bases left between them. The CDR3 spells CASGDPRGGDATGELFF. The CDR3 region has the DNA TGTGCCAGCGGGGATCCGAGGGGGGGGGACGCGACCGGGGAGCTGTTTTTT.

The chain has TRBV7-2 and TRBJ2-7; D is perhaps TRBD2 (6 bases). There are 16 residues in the CDR3. Trimming took off 1 base at V and 4 bases at J, with 17 bases between the two ends. Looked up from germline, CDR1 is SGHTA and CDR2 is FQGNSA. Here the CDR3 reads CASSLGSGGGQYEQYF. DNA of the CDR3: TGTGCCAGCAGCTTAGGGTCCGGAGGAGGGCAATACGAGCAGTACTTC.

This chain uses TRBV9 with TRBJ2-3; D unclear. V was shortened by 0 bases and J by 2 bases, with 10 bases between the two germline ends. The CDR3 is made up of 15 amino acids. Germline values: CDR1 SGDLS, CDR2 YYNGEE. The chain's CDR3 is CASSVDVVSTDTQYF. The CDR3 nucleotides read TGTGCCAGCAGCGTAGATGTAGTTTCCACAGATACGCAGTATTTT.

Only a few counts were recorded for this clonotype. The chain has TRBV3-1 and TRBJ2-3, with D maybe TRBD2 (6 bases). The CDR3 has 15 amino acids. Germline V gene sequence: CDR1 LGHDT, CDR2 YNNKEL (reference sequence). V lost 0 bases and J lost 1, with 8 bases in between. In DNA form, the CDR3 reads TGTGCCAGCAGCCAAGATCCGGGAGGCACAGATACGCAGTATTTT. Its protein product is CASSQDPGGTDTQYF.

This clonotype was seen a few times. This chain connects TRBV6-6 to TRBJ2-7, with D tentatively TRBD1 (6 bases). The CDR3 totals 16 residues. The V end lost 0 bases, the J end lost 2 bases, and 14 bases lay between the germline ends. Per the germline V gene, CDR1 is MNHNY and CDR2 is SVGAGI (reference sequence). This CDR3 reads CASSYSAGQGTYEQYF. CDR3 coding DNA: TGTGCCAGCAGTTACTCGGCAGGGCAGGGGACCTACGAGCAGTACTTC.

This clonotype was seen at least ten times. This chain uses TRBV29-1 with TRBJ2-1; 13 nucleotides line up with TRBD2. V lost 4 bases to trimming and J lost 6 bases; unmatched junction nucleotides: 9. CDR1 is SQVTM and CDR2 is ANQGSEA in the germline V gene. The CDR3 extends over 16 amino acids. CDR3: CSVVPGGLAGSNEQFF. The CDR3 DNA sequence: TGCAGCGTTGTCCCGGGGGGACTAGCGGGAAGCAATGAGCAGTTCTTC.

This clonotype has a count of ten or more. V is TRBV6-5 and J is TRBJ1-6; the match to TRBD1 covers 7 bases. V shed 5 bases, J shed 6 bases, and the junction held 7 bases outside the gene matches. CDR1 is MNHEY, CDR2 SVGAGI, per germline. The CDR3 loop spans 15 amino acids. Here the CDR3 reads CASSPGQLINSPLHF. Written as DNA, the CDR3 is TGTGCCAGCAGTCCGGGACAGCTGATTAATTCACCCCTCCACTTT.

This clonotype was detected a few times. The chain has TRBV12-3 or TRBV12-4 and TRBJ2-1, with TRBD1 identical over 10 bases. J gave up 3 bases and V 5 bases, and 4 bases lay outside the gene matches. This CDR3 has 15 residues. CDR3 nucleotides: TGTGCCAGCAGTAGGGACAGGGGAGTCTACAATGAGCAGTTCTTC. Translating it yields CASSRDRGVYNEQFF.

Many counts were recorded for this clonotype. The chain carries TRBV25-1 and TRBJ1-4; D is perhaps TRBD1 (5 bases). The CDR3 is 14 residues long. V lost 2 bases to trimming and J lost 7 bases, with 11 bases between them. Germline CDR1 and CDR2: MGHDK and SYGVNS. DNA of the CDR3: TGTGCCAGCAGTGAACCAGGGACGGGTGAAAAACTGTTTTTT. Translation: CASSEPGTGEKLFF. Supplemented by reference TRBV25-1 and TRBJ1-4, the full variable domain reads EADIYQTPRYLVIGTGKKITLECSQTMGHDKMYWYQQDPGMELHLIHYSYGVNSTEKGDLSSESTVSRIRTEHFPLTLESARPSHTSQYLCASSEPGTGEKLFFGSGTQLSVL.

This clonotype was found many times. CDR3 DNA: TGTGCCAGCAGCCCCGACAGGACCCTTGAGTACGAGCAGTACTTC. Amino acid sequence: CASSPDRTLEYEQYF. The rearrangement links TRBV11-3 to TRBJ2-7, with D tentatively TRBD1 (6 bases). The CDR3 has 15 residues. Trimming cost V 5 bases and J 4 bases, with 18 bases left between them. CDR1 and CDR2 from the germline V gene are SGHNT and YENEEA.

This clonotype was recorded at least ten times. The chain carries TRBV20-1 and TRBJ1-5; possible D gene TRBD1, 5 bases. This CDR3 is 14 amino acids long. Per germline, CDR1 DFQATT and CDR2 SNEGSKA (reference sequence). With 1 base removed from V and 9 bases from J, the gap between germline ends came to 16 bases. This chain's CDR3 is CSARASGPGTPQHF. As DNA, the CDR3 is TGCAGTGCTAGAGCGAGCGGGCCGGGGACGCCCCAGCATTTT.

In this sample, this clonotype turned up many times. The chain is built from TRBV21-1 and TRBJ2-7; the table names TRBD2, a call not compared with the DNA. TRBV21-1 is shown as a pseudogene. The CDR3 extends over 23 amino acids. The CDR3 region is CASSFSFGASGRAGGRMRYEQYF. The CDR3 nucleotides are TGTGCCAGCAGCTTCTCGTTCGGAGCTAGCGGGAGGGCTGGGGGTAGAATGCGCTACGAGCAGTACTTC.

Many counts were recorded for this clonotype. The chain couples TRBV20-1 to TRBJ1-2; 7 nucleotides align to TRBD1. V lost 1 base to trimming and J lost 0 bases; unmatched junction nucleotides: 5. Germline CDR1 and CDR2: DFQATT and SNEGSKA (reference sequence). The CDR3 loop spans 15 amino acids. The CDR3 sequence is CSARVTGASNYGYTF. CDR3 DNA: TGCAGTGCTAGAGTCACAGGGGCTTCTAACTATGGCTACACCTTC.

The rearrangement joins TRBV7-6 to TRBJ2-7; the D gene is possibly TRBD2 (6 bases). Looked up from germline, CDR1 is SGHVS and CDR2 is FNYEAQ. V lost 6 bases to trimming and J lost 4 bases, with 22 bases between them. The length of the CDR3 is 16 residues. The CDR3 here is CASSKGREGHRYEQYF. The CDR3 coding sequence is TGTGCCAGCAGTAAAGGGCGGGAAGGGCATAGGTACGAGCAGTACTTC.

This clonotype was counted many times. The chain carries TRBV2 and TRBJ2-1; a weak D match, TRBD2 (5 bases). The CDR3 extends over 13 amino acids. V lost 10 bases to trimming and J lost 10 bases, with 20 bases between them. Germline V gives CDR1 SNHLY, CDR2 FYNNEI. This chain's CDR3 is CATSRQLEWEQFF. The CDR3 DNA follows: TGTGCCACCTCCCGCCAACTAGAATGGGAGCAGTTCTTC.

This clonotype was observed many times. The chain has TRBV18 and TRBJ1-1; TRBD1 might be the D (5 bases). Germline CDR1 and CDR2: KGHSH and LQKENI. Trimming left V 7 bases short and J 4 bases short, with 16 bases between. CDR3 length equals 14 residues. Written as DNA, the CDR3 is TGTGCCAGCTGGAGAAGCGGGGGAGCCACTGAAGCTTTCTTT. Residues: CASWRSGGATEAFF. The full variable domain, in which reference TRBV18 and TRBJ1-1 provide the parts outside the CDR3, is NAGVMQNPRHLVRRRGQEARLRCSPMKGHSHVYWYRQLPEEGLKFMVYLQKENIIDESGMPKERFSAEFPKEGPSILRIQQVVRGDSAAYFCASWRSGGATEAFFGQGTRLTVV.

This clonotype was counted at least ten times. The chain joins TRBV14 to TRBJ1-6; 8 nucleotides agree with TRBD1. The V segment lost 2 bases and the J segment 10 bases; nucleotides outside the gene matches: 7. Germline CDR1 is SGHDN and CDR2 is FVKESK. The CDR3 is 15 amino acids. The CDR3 here is CASSQLLTGESPLHF. In nucleotides, the CDR3 is TGTGCCAGCAGCCAACTATTGACAGGGGAATCACCCCTCCACTTT.